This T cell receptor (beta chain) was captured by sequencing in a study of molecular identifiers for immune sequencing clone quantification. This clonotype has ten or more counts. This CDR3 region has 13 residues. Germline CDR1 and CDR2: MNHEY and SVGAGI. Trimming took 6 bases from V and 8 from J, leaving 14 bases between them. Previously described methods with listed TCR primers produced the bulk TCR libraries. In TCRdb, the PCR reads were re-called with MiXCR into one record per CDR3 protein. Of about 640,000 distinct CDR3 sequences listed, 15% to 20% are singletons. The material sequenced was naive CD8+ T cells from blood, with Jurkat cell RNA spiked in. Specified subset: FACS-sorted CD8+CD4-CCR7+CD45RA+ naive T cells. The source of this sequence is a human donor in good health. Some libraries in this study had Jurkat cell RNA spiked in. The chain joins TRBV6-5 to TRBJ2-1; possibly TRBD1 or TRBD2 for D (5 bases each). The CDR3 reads CASSRGQVDEQFF. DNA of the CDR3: TGTGCCAGCAGCCGGGGCCAGGTAGATGAGCAGTTCTTC.